This T cell receptor beta chain was recorded in a study of T cells in Graves' hyperthyroidism and ophthalmopathy. The V segment lost 0 bases and the J segment 4 bases; nucleotides outside the gene matches: 7. This CDR3 region has 15 residues. CDR1 and CDR2 (germline): DFQATT, SNEGSKA (reference sequence). The investigators amplified TCR beta CDR3 regions from RNA transcripts. In the first-round RT-PCR of the TCR CDR3, the HTBI primer set was used. TCRdb re-called the multiplex PCR reads with MiXCR, one entry per CDR3 protein. This sample has approximately 640,000 distinct CDR3 sequences, with roughly a sixth found just once.

The V gene is TRBV20-1, the J gene TRBJ2-3, with TRBD2 matching over 7 bases. The origin of this receptor is a man between 50 and 59 years old with Graves' hyperthyroidism. The sample taken for sequencing was blood. CDR3 protein: CSARDPTSSPDTQYF. The CDR3 nucleotides are TGCAGTGCTAGAGATCCGACTAGCTCCCCAGATACGCAGTATTTT.